This T cell receptor (beta chain) emerged from a study of blood T cell repertoires in COVID-19. Across the whole study: The analysed material was cDNA or gDNA that came from T cells, B-cell-depleted T cells, or PBMCs.

The table came from immunoSEQ multiplex PCR; TCRdb's copy has only in-frame clones and leaves some out. The data contain fewer than 130,000 clones, around 66% of them singletons. This clone came up many times. This CDR3 spans 14 amino acids. The J segment lost 3 bases and the V segment lost 2 bases, leaving 6 bases of the junction unmatched. Germline V CDR1 and CDR2: SQVTM, ANQGSEA. The sequence was obtained from an elderly man with acute or convalescent COVID-19. The V and J genes are TRBV29-1 and TRBJ1-2; 7 nucleotides agree with TRBD1. Sequenced sample: peripheral blood. CDR3 nucleotide sequence: TGCAGCGTTGAAAGGGGGCAGGGAGACTATGGCTACACCTTC. It encodes CSVERGQGDYGYTF. Full variable domain (outside the CDR3, taken from reference TRBV29-1 and TRBJ1-2): SAVISQKPSRDICQRGTSLTIQCQVDSQVTMMFWYRQQPGQSLTLIATANQGSEATYESGFVIDKFPISRPNLTFSTLTVSNMSPEDSSIYLCSVERGQGDYGYTFGSGTRLTVV.